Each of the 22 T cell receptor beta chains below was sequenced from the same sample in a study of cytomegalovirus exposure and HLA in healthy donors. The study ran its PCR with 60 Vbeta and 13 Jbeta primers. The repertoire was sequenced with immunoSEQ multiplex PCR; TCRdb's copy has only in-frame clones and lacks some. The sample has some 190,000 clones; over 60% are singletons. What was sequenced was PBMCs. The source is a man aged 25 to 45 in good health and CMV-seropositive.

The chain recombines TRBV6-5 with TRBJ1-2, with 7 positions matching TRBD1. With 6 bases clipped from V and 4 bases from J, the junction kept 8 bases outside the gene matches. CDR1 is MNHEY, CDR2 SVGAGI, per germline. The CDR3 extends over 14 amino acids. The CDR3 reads CASRQGFGGYGYTF. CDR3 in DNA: TGTGCCAGCAGACAGGGGTTCGGAGGCTATGGCTACACCTTC.

The CDR3 sequence is CASSITGQRDEKLFF. CDR3 nucleotides: TGTGCCAGCAGCATAACGGGTCAGAGGGATGAAAAACTGTTTTTT. This chain uses TRBV7-9 with TRBJ1-4; D remains ambiguous. Germline V gives CDR1 SEHNR, CDR2 FQNEAQ (reference sequence). The CDR3 totals 15 residues. The germline V and J ends were trimmed by 5 bases and 6 bases, with 16 bases remaining between them.

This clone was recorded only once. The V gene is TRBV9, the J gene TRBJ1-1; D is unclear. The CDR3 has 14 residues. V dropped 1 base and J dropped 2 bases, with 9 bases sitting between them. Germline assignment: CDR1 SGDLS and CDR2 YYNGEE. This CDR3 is CASSVTGGNTEAFF. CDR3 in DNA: TGTGCCAGCAGCGTAACCGGCGGCAACACTGAAGCTTTCTTT.

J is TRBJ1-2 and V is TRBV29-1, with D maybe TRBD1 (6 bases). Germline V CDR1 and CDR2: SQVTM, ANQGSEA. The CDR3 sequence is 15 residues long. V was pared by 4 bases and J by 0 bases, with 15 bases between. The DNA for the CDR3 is TGCAGCGTTGGCTTCGGGACACTTGCTAACTATGGCTACACCTTC. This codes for CSVGFGTLANYGYTF.

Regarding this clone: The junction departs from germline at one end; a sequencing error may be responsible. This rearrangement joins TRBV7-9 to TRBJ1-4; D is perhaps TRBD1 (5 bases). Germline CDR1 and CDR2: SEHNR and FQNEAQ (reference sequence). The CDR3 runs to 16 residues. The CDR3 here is CSSSLAAGTRGEKLFF. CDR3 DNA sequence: TGTTCCAGCAGCTTAGCGGCAGGGACTAGGGGTGAAAAACTGTTTTTT.

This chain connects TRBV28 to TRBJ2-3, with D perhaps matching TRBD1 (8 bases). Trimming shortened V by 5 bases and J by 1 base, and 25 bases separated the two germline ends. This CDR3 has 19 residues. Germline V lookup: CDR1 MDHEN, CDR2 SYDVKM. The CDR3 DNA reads TGTGCCAGCAGTGACTACGGACAGGGACTATGGAAAGGCACAGATACGCAGTATTTT. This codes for CASSDYGQGLWKGTDTQYF.

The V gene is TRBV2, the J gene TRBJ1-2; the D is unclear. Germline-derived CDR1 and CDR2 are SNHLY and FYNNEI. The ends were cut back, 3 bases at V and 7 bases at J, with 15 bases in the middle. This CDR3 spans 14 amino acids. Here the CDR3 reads CASSERAGRGGYTF. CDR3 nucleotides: TGTGCCAGCAGTGAGCGGGCAGGCCGGGGTGGCTACACCTTC.

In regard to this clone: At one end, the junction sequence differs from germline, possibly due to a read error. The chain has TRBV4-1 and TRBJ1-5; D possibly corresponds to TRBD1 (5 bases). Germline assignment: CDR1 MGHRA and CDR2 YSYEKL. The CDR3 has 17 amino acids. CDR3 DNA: TGCGCCAGCAGCCAAGACGCTAGGGGCATTAGCTATCAGCCCCAGCATTTT. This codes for CASSQDARGISYQPQHF.

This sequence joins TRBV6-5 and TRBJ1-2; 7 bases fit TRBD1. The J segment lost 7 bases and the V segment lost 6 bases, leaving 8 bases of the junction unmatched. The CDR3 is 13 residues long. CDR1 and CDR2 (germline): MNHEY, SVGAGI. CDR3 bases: TGTGCCAGCAGCAGGACAGGAGGCATTGGCTACACCTTC. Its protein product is CASSRTGGIGYTF.

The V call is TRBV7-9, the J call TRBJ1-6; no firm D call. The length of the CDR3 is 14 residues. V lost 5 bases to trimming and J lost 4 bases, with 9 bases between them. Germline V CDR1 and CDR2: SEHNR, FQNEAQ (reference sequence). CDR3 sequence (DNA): TGTGCCAGCAGCCCACTAGGTTATAATTCACCCCTCCACTTT. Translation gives CASSPLGYNSPLHF.

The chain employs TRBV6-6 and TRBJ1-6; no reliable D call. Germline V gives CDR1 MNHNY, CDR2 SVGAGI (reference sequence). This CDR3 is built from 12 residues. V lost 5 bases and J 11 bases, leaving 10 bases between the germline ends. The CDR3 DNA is TGTGCCAGCAGTCCGCCCCGGGCACCCCTCCACTTT. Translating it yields CASSPPRAPLHF.

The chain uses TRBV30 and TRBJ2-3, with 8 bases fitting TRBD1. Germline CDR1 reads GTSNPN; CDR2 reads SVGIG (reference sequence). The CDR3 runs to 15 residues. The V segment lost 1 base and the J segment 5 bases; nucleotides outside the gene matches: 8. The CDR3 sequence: CAWSGGQGARDTQYF. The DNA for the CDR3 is TGTGCCTGGAGTGGGGGTCAGGGGGCGAGAGATACGCAGTATTTT.

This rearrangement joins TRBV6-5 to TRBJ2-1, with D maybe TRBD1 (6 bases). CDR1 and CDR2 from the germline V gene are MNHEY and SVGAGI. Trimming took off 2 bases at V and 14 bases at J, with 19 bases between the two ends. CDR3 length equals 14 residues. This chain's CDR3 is CASSYPGGRRGEFF. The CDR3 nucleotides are TGTGCCAGCAGTTACCCTGGGGGCCGCCGTGGGGAGTTCTTC.

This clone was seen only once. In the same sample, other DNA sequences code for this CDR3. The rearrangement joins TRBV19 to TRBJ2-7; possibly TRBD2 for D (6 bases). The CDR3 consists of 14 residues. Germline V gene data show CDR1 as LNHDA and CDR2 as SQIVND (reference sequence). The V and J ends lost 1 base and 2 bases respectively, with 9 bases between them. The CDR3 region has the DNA TGTGCCAGTAGTATAGGGACGGGAGCCTACGAGCAGTACTTC. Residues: CASSIGTGAYEQYF.

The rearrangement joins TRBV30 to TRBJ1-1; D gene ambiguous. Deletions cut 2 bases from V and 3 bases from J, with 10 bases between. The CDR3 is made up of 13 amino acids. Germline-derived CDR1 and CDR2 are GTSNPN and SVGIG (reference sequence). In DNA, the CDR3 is TGTGCCTGGAGTCCAGGTTCGGACACTGAAGCTTTCTTT. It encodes CAWSPGSDTEAFF.

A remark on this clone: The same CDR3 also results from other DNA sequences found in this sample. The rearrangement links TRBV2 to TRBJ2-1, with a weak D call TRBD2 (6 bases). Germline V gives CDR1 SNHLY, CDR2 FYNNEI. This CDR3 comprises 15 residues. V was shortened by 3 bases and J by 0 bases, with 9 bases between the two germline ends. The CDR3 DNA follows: TGTGCCAGCAGTGAGGAGGGAAGCTCCTACAATGAGCAGTTCTTC. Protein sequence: CASSEEGSSYNEQFF.

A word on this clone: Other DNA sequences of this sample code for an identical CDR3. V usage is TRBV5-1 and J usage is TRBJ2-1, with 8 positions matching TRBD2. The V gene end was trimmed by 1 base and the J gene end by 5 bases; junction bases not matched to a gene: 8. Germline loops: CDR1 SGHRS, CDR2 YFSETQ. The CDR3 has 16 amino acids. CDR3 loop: CASSLLLAGMNNEQFF. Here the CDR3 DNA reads TGCGCCAGCAGCTTGTTGCTAGCGGGCATGAACAATGAGCAGTTCTTC.

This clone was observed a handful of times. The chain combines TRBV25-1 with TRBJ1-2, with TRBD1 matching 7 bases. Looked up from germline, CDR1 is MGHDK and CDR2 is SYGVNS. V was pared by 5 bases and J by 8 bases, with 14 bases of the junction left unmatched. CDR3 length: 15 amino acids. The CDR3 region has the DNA TGTGCCAGCAGTTATAACCCAGAAGGGGGCCGGGGCTACACCTTC. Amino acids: CASSYNPEGGRGYTF.

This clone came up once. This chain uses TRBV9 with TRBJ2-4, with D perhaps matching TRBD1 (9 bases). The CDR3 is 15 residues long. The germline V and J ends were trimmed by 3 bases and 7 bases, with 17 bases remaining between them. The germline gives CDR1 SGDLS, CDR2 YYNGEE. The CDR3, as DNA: TGTGCCAGCAGCGCCTCGGGGGGGACAGGGAACATTCAGTACTTC. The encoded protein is CASSASGGTGNIQYF.

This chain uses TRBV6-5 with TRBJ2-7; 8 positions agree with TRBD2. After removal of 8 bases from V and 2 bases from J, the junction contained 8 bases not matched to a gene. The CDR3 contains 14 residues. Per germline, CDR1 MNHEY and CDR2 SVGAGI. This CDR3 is CASCSRGGPYEQYF. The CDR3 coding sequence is TGTGCCAGCTGCAGCCGGGGGGGTCCCTACGAGCAGTACTTC.

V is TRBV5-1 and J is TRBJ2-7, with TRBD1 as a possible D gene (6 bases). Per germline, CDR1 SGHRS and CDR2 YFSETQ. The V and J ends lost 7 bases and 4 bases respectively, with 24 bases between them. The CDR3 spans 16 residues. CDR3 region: CASGPGQTNYYYEQYF. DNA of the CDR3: TGCGCCAGCGGCCCGGGACAAACTAATTACTATTACGAGCAGTACTTC.

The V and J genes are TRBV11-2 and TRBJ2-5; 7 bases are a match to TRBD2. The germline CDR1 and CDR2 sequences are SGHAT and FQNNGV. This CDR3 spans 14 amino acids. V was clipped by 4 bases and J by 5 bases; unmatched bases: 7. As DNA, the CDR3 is TGTGCCAGCAGCTGGACTAGGTTGCCGGAGACCCAGTACTTC. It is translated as CASSWTRLPETQYF.